What follows is one TCR beta chain and its context. Its cognate antigen has yet to be identified. Base qualities were left out, and no much larger clone turns up one base away. Deletion took 5 bases off V and 2 bases off J, with a span of 13 bases between the germline ends. The germline V gene specifies MGHRA as CDR1 and YSYEKL as CDR2. Taken from cysteine to phenylalanine, the CDR3 has 15 residues. Just CDR3 DNA is preserved here, 45 bases in frame from base 1. The CDR3 regions of human TCRbeta chains were analyzed by immunosequencing. On the authors' methods: Repertoire TCRs were checked for matches against a reference library of SARS-CoV-2-specific TCRs that had been generated using the MIRA antigen-specificity platform. Breadth was defined as the fraction of unique TCRs that were SARS-CoV-2-associated, and depth was defined as the fraction of total T cells that were SARS-CoV-2-associated. Using the MIRA data, every spike-specific TCR was mapped to the spike region that the TCR reacted to and assigned to either a CD4 or a CD8 class. Log10-transformed breadth and depth values were compared by one-way ANOVA with Sidak's multiple comparisons tests. Not all clones reach the TCRdb copy of this immuneACCESS table, which keeps in-frame sequences only. Checked studies attribute under half of the gap to unresolved V genes and leave the rest unexplained. From that table come the V and J calls and clone size; the DNA was used to work out D and trimming. The sample profile shows 66,000 or so clones; less than 90% of them were found once. Roughly 17% of the sample goes to the ten largest clones.

The meaning of the sample's time point label: baseline before first vaccination. Vaccinee samples were obtained from the UK trials COV001 and COV002, which included a single-blind randomized controlled phase 2/3 trial of AZD1222 (ChAdOx1 nCoV-19) in healthy adults. For TCRbeta chain sequencing, PBMC samples were collected from trial participants at day 0 and at day 28 after the second dose. The source of the sample is a study of T cell responses to AZD1222 COVID-19 vaccine (dated by TCRdb to the early 2020s). Notes on the research overall: AZD1222 recipients with second doses at about 4 weeks or about 12 weeks were pooled, because spike-specific TCR depth and breadth did not differ between schedules. A total of 233 trial participants underwent TCR sequencing, of whom 207 received two doses of AZD1222 and about 26 received two doses of the MenACWY control vaccine. Enrollment into the trials was organized by age into subgroups of 18-55, 56-69 and 70-plus years, and those subgroups contained roughly 150, 30 and 60 TCR-sequenced participants, respectively. General findings and caveats noted by the study authors: CD4 TCRs associated with the vaccine covered the entire spike protein, and the dominant responses were in regions 160-218 and 743-854. Because no samples from the day 14 peak response were available, repertoires could be characterized only after the peak T cell response. Conclusions about previously exposed vaccinees were limited because only six AZD1222 recipients were SARS-CoV-2 seropositive at baseline. The 56-69-year group was small, and its depth increase did not reach significance, likely because of low power. Most participants were white British and females outnumbered males, and the authors suggested that clonal diversity may have been underestimated. Spike-specific TCR breadth and depth rose significantly after two AZD1222 doses compared with day 0 and with MenACWY recipients. Reportedly, almost half of the unique spike-specific TCRs recognized epitopes lying outside the regions that are mutated in the B.1.351 and B.1.1.7 variants.

This sequence uses TRBV4-1 and TRBJ1-5; 6 matching bases give a weak D call of TRBD1. The source was peripheral blood, collected on day 0 of AZD1222 vaccination. The clonotype comes from an adult in good health. The base sequence is TGCGCCAGCAGCACCCGGACAGCCGGCAATCAGCCCCAGCATTTT. Its translation reads: CASSTRTAGNQPQHF.